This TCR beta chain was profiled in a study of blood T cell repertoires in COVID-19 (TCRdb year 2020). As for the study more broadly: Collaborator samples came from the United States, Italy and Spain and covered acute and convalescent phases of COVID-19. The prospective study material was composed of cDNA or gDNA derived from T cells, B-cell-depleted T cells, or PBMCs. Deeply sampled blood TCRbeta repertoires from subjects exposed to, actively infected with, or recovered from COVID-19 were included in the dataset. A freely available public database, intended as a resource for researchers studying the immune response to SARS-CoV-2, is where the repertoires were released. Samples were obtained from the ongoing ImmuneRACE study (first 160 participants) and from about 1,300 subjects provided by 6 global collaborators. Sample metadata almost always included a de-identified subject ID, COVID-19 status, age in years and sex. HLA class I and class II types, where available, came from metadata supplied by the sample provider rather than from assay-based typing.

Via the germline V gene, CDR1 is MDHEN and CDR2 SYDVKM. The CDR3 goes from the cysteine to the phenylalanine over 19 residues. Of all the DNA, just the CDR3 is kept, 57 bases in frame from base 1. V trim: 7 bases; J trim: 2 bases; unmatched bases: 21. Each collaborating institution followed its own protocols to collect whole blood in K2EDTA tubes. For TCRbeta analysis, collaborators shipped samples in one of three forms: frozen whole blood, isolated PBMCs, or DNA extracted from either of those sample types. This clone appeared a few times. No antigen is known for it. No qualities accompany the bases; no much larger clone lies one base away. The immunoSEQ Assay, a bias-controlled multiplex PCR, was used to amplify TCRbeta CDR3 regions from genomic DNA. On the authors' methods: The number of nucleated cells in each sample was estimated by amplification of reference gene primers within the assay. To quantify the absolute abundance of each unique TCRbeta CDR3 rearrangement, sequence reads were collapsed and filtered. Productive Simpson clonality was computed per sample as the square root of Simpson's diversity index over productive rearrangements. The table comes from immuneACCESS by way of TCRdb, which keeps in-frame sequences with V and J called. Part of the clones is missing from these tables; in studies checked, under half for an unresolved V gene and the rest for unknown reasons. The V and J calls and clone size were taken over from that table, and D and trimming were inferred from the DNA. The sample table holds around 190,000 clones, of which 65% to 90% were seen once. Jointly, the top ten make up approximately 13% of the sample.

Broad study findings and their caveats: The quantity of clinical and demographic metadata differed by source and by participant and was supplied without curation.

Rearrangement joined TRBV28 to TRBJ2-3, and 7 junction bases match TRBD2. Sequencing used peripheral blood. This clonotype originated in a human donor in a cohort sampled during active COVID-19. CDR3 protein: CASTSGKSRRETYTDTQYF. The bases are TGTGCCAGCACCTCGGGGAAAAGTAGGCGGGAGACCTACACAGATACGCAGTATTTT.